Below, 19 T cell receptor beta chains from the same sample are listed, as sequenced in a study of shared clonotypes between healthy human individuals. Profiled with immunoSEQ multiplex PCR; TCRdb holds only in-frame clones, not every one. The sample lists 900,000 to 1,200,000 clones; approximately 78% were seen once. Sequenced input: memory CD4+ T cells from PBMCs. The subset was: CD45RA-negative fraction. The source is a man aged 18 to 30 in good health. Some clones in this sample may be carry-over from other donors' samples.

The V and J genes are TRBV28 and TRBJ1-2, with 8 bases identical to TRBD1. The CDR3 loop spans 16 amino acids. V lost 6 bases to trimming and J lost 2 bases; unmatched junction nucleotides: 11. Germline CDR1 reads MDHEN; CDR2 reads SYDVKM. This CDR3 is CASRRLRGPRNYGYTF. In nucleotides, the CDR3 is TGTGCCAGCAGGCGGCTCAGGGGGCCAAGGAACTATGGCTACACCTTC.

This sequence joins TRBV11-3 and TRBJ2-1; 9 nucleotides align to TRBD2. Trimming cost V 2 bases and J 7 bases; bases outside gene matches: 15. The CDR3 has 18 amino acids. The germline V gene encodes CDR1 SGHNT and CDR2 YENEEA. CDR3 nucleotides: TGTGCCAGCAGCTTAAAGAATTACGGCGGGAGGGAATATAATGAGCAGTTCTTC. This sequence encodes CASSLKNYGGREYNEQFF.

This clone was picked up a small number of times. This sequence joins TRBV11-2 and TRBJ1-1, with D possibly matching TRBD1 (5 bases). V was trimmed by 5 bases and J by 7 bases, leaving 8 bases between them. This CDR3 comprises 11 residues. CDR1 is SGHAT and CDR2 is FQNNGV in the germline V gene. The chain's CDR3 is CASSLGVEAFF. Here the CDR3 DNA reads TGTGCCAGCAGCCTGGGGGTTGAAGCTTTCTTT. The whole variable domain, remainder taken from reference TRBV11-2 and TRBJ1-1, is EAGVAQSPRYKIIEKRQSVAFWCNPISGHATLYWYQQILGQGPKLLIQFQNNGVVDDSQLPKDRFSAERLKGVDSTLKIQPAKLEDSAVYLCASSLGVEAFFGQGTRLTVV.

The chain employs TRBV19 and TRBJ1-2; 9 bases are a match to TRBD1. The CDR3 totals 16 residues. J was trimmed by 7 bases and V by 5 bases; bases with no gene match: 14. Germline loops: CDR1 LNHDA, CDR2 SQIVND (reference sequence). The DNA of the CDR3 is TGTGCCAGTAGTCAACGGGGCACAGGGGGCATATCTGGCTACACCTTC. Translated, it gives CASSQRGTGGISGYTF.

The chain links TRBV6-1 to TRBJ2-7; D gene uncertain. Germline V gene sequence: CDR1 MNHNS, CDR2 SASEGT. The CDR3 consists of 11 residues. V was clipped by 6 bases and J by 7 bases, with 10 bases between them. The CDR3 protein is CASRGLWEQYF. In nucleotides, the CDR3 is TGTGCCAGCAGGGGTCTTTGGGAGCAGTACTTC.

CDR3 nucleotide sequence: TGTGCCAGCACCGACGGGGCAGATACGCAGTATTTT. As protein: CASTDGADTQYF. The J gene is TRBJ2-3, the V gene TRBV6-1, with D perhaps matching TRBD2 (5 bases). The V end lost 7 bases, the J end lost 4 bases, and 9 bases lay between the germline ends. This CDR3 contains 12 residues. Germline V CDR1 and CDR2: MNHNS, SASEGT.

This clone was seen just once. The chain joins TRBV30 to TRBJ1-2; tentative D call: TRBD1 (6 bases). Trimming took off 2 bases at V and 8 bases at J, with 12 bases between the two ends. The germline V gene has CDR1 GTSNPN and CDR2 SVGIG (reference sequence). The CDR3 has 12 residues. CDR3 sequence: CAWSRDIFGYTF. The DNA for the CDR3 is TGTGCCTGGAGTCGGGACATTTTCGGCTACACCTTC.

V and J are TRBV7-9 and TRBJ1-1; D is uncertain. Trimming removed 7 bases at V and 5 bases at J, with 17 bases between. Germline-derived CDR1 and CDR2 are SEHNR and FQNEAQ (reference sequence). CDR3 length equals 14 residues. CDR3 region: CASNSQSLGTEAFF. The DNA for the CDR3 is TGTGCCAGCAATTCCCAGTCATTGGGAACTGAAGCTTTCTTT.

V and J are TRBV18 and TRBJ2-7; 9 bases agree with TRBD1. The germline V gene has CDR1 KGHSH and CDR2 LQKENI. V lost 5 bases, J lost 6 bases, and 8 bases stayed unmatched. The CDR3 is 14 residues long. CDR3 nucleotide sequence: TGTGCCAGCTCATCTTCGGACAGGGGTGGCGAGCAGTACTTC. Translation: CASSSSDRGGEQYF.

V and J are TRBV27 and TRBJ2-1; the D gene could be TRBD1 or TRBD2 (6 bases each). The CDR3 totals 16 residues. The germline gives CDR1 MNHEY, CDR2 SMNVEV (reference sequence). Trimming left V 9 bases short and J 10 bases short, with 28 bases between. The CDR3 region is CASLKTAGHTAGEQFF. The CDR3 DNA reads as TGTGCCAGTCTAAAGACGGCGGGACATACAGCGGGCGAGCAGTTCTTC.

CDR3 sequence: CASSLAIGAEQYF. The CDR3 coding sequence is TGTGCCAGCAGCTTAGCGATTGGGGCGGAGCAGTACTTC. This chain joins TRBV7-6 and TRBJ2-7, with D possibly TRBD1 on 5 matching bases. The ends were cut back, 0 bases at V and 7 bases at J, with 10 bases in the middle. Looked up from germline, CDR1 is SGHVS and CDR2 is FNYEAQ. The CDR3 spans 13 residues.

The CDR3 DNA reads TGTGCCAGCAGCTTGGGAGGGCGGTACTACGAGCAGTACTTC. Its protein is CASSLGGRYYEQYF. The chain has TRBV5-6 and TRBJ2-7, with TRBD2 as a possible D gene (5 bases). The germline V and J ends were trimmed by 0 bases and 3 bases, with 10 bases remaining between them. CDR1 is SGHDT, CDR2 YYEEEE, per germline. This CDR3 has 14 amino acids.

The CDR3 here is CASTLSGSRDNEQFF. CDR3 coding DNA: TGTGCCAGCACTTTGAGCGGGAGTAGGGACAATGAGCAGTTCTTC. V usage is TRBV2 and J usage is TRBJ2-1, with 8 bases fitting TRBD2. J was trimmed by 5 bases and V by 7 bases; bases with no gene match: 10. The length of the CDR3 is 15 residues. Germline V gene sequence: CDR1 SNHLY, CDR2 FYNNEI.

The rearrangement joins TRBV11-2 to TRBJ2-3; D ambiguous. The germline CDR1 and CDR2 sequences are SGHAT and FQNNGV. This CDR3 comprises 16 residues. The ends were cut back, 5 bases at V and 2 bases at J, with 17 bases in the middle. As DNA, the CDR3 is TGTGCCAGCAGCGACCCGCGAGGACGTCCCACAGATACGCAGTATTTT. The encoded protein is CASSDPRGRPTDTQYF.

CDR3 coding DNA: TGTGCCAGCAGCTTAGACGGATTCCGTGGGTACGAGCAGTACTTC. It yields the protein CASSLDGFRGYEQYF. The chain combines TRBV7-9 with TRBJ2-7; D unresolved. The CDR3 extends over 15 amino acids. Germline V gene sequence: CDR1 SEHNR, CDR2 FQNEAQ (reference sequence). Trimming shortened V by 1 base and J by 4 bases, and 14 bases separated the two germline ends.

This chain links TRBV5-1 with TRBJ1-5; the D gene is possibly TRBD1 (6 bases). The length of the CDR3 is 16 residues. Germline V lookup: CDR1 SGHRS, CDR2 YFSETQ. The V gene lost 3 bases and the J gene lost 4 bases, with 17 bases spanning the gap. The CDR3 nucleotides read TGCGCCAGCAGCTACTCCCCAGGGGTACCGAATCAGCCCCAGCATTTT. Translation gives CASSYSPGVPNQPQHF.

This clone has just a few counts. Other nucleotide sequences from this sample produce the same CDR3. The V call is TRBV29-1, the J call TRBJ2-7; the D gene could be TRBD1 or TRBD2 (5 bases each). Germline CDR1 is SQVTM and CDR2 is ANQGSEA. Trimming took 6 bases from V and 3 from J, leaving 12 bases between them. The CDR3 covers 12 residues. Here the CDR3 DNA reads TGCAGCGTGGGGGATTCCCTCTACGAGCAGTACTTC. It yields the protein CSVGDSLYEQYF.

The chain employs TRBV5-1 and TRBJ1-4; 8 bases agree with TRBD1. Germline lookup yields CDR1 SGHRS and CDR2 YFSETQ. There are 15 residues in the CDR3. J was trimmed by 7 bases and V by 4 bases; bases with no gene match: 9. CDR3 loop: CASSAQGAGVEKLFF. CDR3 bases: TGCGCCAGCAGCGCCCAGGGGGCGGGGGTTGAAAAACTGTTTTTT.

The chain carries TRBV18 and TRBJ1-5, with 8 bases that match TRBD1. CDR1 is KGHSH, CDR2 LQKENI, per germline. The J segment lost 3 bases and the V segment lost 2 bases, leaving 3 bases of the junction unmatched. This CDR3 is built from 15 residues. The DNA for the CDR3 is TGTGCCAGCTCACCAAAGGGACAGGCCAATCAGCCCCAGCATTTT. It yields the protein CASSPKGQANQPQHF.